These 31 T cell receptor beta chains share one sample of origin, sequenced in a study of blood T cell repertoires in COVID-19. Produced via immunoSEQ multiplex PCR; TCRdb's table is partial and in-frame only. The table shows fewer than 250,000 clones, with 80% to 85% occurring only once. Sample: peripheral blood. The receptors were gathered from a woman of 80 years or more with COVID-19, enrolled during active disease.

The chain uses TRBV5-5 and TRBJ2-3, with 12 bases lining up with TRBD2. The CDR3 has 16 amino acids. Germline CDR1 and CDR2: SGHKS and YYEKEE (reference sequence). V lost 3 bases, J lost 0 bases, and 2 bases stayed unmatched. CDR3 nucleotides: TGTGCCAGCAGCTGGGGACTAGCGGGTAGCACAGATACGCAGTATTTT. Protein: CASSWGLAGSTDTQYF.

The CDR3 spells CASSFRVASTEAFF. DNA of the CDR3: TGTGCCAGCAGCTTCAGGGTTGCGAGCACTGAAGCTTTCTTT. V usage is TRBV5-4 and J usage is TRBJ1-1, with TRBD1 as a possible D gene (5 bases). From germline, CDR1 is SGHNT and CDR2 YYREEE (reference sequence). The CDR3 is 14 residues long. V shed 2 bases and J shed 4 bases, with 12 bases lying between them.

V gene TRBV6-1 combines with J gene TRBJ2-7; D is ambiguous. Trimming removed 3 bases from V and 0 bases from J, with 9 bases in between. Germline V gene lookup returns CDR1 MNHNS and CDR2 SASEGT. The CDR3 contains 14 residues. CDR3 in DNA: TGTGCCAGCAGTGACAGATTAAACTCCTACGAGCAGTACTTC. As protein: CASSDRLNSYEQYF.

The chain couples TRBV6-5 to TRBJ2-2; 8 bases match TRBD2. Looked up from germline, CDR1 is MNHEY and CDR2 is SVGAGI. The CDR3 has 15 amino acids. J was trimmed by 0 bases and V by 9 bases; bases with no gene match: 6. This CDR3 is CASRSGGANTGELFF. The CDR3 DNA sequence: TGTGCCAGTCGGAGCGGGGGAGCGAACACCGGGGAGCTGTTTTTT.

DNA of the CDR3: TGTGCCAGCAGCTTGCGGGGGGGACTCAACCTTGAGCAGTTCTTC. Protein sequence: CASSLRGGLNLEQFF. The V call is TRBV6-2 or TRBV6-3, the J call TRBJ2-1, with 9 bases aligning to TRBD2. After removal of 6 bases from V and 9 bases from J, the junction contained 12 bases not matched to a gene. This CDR3 comprises 15 residues. Germline loops: CDR1 MNHEY, CDR2 SVGEGT.

The CDR3 DNA sequence: TGTGCCAGCAGTGAACGGGGCACTGAAGCTTTCTTT. Amino acids: CASSERGTEAFF. V and J are TRBV2 and TRBJ1-1; D call uncertain. V was clipped by 2 bases and J by 4 bases, with 5 bases between them. Germline loops: CDR1 SNHLY, CDR2 FYNNEI. The CDR3 covers 12 residues.

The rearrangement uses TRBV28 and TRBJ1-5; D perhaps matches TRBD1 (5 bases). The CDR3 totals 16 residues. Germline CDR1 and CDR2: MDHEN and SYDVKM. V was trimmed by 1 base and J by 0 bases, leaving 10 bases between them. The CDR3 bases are TGTGCCAGCAGTTTATTAGGCAGGGCTAGCAATCAGCCCCAGCATTTT. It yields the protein CASSLLGRASNQPQHF.

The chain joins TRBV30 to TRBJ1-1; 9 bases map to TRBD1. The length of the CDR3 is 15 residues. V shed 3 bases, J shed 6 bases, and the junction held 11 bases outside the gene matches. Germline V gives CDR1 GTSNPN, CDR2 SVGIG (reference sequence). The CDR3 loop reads CAWSRDREPPAEAFF. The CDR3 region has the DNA TGTGCCTGGAGCCGGGACAGGGAACCTCCCGCTGAAGCTTTCTTT.

CDR3 coding DNA: TGTGCCAGCAGTGAGGGAGCTGGAAACACCATATATTTT. Its translation is CASSEGAGNTIYF. The chain uses TRBV7-9 and TRBJ1-3; D uncertain. This CDR3 has 13 amino acids. Per germline, CDR1 SEHNR and CDR2 FQNEAQ (reference sequence). The V and J ends lost 6 bases and 2 bases respectively, with 8 bases between them.

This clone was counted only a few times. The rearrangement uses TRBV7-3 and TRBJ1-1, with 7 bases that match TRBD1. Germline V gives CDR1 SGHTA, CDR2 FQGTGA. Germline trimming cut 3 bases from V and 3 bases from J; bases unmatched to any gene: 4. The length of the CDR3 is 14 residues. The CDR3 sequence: CASSFNRGDTEAFF. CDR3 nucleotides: TGTGCCAGCAGCTTTAACAGGGGTGACACTGAAGCTTTCTTT. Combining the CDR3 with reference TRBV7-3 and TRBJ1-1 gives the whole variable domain GAGVSQTPSNKVTEKGKYVELRCDPISGHTALYWYRQSLGQGPEFLIYFQGTGAADDSGLPNDRFFAVRPEGSVSTLKIQRTERGDSAVYLCASSFNRGDTEAFFGQGTRLTVV.

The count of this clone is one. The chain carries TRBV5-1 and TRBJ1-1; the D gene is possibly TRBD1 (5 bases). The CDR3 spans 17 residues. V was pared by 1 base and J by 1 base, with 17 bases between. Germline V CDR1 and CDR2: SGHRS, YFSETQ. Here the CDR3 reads CASSLIPGGTANTEAFF. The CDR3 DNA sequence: TGCGCCAGCAGCTTGATTCCTGGGGGGACGGCGAACACTGAAGCTTTCTTT.

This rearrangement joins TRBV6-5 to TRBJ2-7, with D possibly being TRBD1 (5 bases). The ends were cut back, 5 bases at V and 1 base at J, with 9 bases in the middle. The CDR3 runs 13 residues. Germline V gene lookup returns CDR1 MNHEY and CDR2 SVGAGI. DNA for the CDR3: TGTGCCAGCAGTCGAAAGGGGTCCTACGAGCAGTACGTC. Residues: CASSRKGSYEQYV.

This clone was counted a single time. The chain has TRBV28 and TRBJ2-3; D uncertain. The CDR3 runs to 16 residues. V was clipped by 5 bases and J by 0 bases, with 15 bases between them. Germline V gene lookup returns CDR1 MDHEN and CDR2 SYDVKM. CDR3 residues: CASSTRPQPSTDTQYF. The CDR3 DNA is TGTGCCAGCAGTACCCGCCCACAACCAAGCACAGATACGCAGTATTTT.

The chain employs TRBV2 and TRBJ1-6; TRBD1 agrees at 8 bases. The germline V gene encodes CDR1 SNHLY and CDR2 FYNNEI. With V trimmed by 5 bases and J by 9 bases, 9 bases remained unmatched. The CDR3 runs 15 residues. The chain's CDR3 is CASSPQQGASSPLHF. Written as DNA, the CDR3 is TGTGCCAGCAGTCCCCAGCAGGGGGCCTCTTCACCCCTCCACTTT. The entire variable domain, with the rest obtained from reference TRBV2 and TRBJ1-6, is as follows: EPEVTQTPSHQVTQMGQEVILRCVPISNHLYFYWYRQILGQKVEFLVSFYNNEISEKSEIFDDQFSVERPDGSNFTLKIRSTKLEDSAMYFCASSPQQGASSPLHFGNGTRLTVT.

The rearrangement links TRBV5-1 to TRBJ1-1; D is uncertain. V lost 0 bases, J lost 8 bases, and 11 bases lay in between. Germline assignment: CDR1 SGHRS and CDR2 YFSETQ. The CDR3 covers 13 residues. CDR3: CASSLGTTGEAFF. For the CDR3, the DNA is TGCGCCAGCAGCTTGGGAACCACGGGAGAAGCTTTCTTT.

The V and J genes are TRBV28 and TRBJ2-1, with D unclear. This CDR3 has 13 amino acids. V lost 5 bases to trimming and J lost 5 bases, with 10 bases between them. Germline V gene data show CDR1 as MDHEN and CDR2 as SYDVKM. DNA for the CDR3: TGTGCCAGCAGTACATCTTACAACAATGAGCAGTTCTTC. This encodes CASSTSYNNEQFF.

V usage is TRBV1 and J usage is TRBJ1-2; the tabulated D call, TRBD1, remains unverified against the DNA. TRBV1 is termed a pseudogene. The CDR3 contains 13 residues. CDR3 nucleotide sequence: TGCACCAGCAGCCGAGGGACAGTCGGAGGCTACACCTTC. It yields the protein CTSSRGTVGGYTF.

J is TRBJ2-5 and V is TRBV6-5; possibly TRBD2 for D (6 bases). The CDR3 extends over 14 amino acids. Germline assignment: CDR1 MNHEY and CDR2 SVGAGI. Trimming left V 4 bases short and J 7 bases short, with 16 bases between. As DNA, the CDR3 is TGTGCCAGCAGTTCCTCAATGGTGGGAGGGACCCAGTACTTC. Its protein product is CASSSSMVGGTQYF.

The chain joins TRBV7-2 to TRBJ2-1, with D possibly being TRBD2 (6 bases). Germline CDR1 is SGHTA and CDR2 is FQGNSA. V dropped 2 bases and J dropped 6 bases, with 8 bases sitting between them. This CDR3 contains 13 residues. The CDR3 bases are TGTGCCAGCAGCTTATCGACTAGCAATGAGCAGTTCTTC. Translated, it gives CASSLSTSNEQFF.

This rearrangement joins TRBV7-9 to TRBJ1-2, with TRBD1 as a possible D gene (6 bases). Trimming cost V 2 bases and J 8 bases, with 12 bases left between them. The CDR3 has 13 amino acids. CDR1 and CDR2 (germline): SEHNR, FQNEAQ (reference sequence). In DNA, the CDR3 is TGTGCCAGCAGCTTAATCACAGGGACCGGCTACACCTTC. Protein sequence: CASSLITGTGYTF.

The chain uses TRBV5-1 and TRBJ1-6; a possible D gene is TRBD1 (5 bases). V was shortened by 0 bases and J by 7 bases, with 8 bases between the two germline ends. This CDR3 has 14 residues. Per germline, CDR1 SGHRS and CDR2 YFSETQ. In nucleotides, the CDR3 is TGCGCCAGCAGCTTGGAACGGGGGAATTCACCCCTCCACTTT. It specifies CASSLERGNSPLHF.

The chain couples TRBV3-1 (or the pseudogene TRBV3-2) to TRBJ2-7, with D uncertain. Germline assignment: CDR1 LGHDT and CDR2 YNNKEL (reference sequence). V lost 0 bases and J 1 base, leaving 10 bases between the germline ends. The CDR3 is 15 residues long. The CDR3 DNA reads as TGTGCCAGCAGCCAAGAGAGGAGAGGATCCTACGAGCAGTACTTC. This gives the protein CASSQERRGSYEQYF.

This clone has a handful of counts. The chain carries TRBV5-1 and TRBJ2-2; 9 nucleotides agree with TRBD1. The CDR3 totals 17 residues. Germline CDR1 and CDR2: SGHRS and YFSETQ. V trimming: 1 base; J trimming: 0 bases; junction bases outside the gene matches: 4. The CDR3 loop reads CASSLRGQGANTGELFF. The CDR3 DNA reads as TGCGCCAGCAGCTTGAGGGGACAGGGCGCGAACACCGGGGAGCTGTTTTTT. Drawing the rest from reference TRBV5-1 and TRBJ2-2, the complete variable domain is KAGVTQTPRYLIKTRGQQVTLSCSPISGHRSVSWYQQTPGQGLQFLFEYFSETQRNKGNFPGRFSGRQFSNSRSEMNVSTLELGDSALYLCASSLRGQGANTGELFFGEGSRLTVL.

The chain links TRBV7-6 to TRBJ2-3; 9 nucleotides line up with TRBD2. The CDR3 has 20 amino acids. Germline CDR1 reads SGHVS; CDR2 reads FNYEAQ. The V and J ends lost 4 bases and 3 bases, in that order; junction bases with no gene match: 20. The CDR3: CASSSQRERGAGTGTDTQYF. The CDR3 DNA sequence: TGTGCCAGCAGCTCCCAAAGGGAGCGGGGGGCCGGTACTGGGACAGATACGCAGTATTTT.

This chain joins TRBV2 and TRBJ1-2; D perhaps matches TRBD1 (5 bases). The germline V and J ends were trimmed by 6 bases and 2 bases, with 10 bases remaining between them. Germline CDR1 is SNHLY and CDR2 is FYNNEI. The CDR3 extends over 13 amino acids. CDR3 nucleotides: TGTGCCAGCAGGCAGGGACTCAACTATGGCTACACCTTC. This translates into CASRQGLNYGYTF.

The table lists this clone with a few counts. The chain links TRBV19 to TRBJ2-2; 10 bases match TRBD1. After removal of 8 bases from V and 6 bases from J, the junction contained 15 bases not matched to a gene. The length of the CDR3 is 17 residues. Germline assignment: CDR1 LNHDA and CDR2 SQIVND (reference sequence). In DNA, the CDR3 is TGTGCCAGTCATGCCGACCGGGACAGGGGCGTCGCCGGGGAGCTGTTTTTT. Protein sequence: CASHADRDRGVAGELFF.

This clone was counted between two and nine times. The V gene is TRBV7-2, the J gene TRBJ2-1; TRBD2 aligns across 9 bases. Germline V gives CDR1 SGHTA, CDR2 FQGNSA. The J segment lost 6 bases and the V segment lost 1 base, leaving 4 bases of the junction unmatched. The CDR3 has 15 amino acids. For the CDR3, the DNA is TGTGCCAGCAGCTTAGGGCTAGCGGGGAGCAATGAGCAGTTCTTC. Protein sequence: CASSLGLAGSNEQFF.

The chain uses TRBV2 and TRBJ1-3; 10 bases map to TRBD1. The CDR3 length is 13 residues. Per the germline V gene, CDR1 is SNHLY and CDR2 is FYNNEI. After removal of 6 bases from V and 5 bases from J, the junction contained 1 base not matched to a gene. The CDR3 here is CASRGQGRNTIYF. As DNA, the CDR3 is TGTGCCAGCAGGGGACAGGGGAGAAACACCATATATTTT.

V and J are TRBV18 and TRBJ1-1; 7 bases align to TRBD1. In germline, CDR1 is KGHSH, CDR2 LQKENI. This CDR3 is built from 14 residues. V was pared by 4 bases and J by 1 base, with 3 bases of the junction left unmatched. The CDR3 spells CASSQGQRNTEAFF. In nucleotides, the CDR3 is TGTGCCAGCTCACAGGGACAGAGGAACACTGAAGCTTTCTTT.

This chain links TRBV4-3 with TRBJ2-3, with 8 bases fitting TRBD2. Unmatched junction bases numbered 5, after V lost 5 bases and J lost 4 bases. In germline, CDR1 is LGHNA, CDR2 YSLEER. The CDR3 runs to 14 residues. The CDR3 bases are TGCGCCAGCAGCTCTAGCGGGTGGGCAGATACGCAGTATTTT. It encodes CASSSSGWADTQYF.

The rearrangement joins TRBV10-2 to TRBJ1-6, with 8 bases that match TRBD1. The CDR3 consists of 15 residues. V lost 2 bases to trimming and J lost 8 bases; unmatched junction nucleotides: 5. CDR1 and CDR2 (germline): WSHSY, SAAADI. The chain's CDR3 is CASSEPGTGDSPLHF. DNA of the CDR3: TGCGCCAGCAGTGAGCCCGGGACAGGCGATTCACCCCTCCACTTT.